Shown below are 24 T cell receptor beta chains from a single sample sequenced in a study of radiation and T cells in renal cell carcinoma. The assay was immunoSEQ multiplex PCR, and TCRdb's table has in-frame clones only and misses some. The table has over 35,000 clones, around four fifths seen once. Time point noted: blood 4 weeks post-SBRT, at nephrectomy. Treatment meaning: 15 Gy SBRT to primary tumor, nephrectomy 4 weeks later. The source was blood, collected from a patient whose treatment included radiotherapy and nephrectomy. Receptors were obtained from a woman in her 70s with renal cell carcinoma.

The gene calls are TRBV7-2 and TRBJ2-3; the match to TRBD2 covers 12 bases. The CDR3 totals 15 residues. With 5 bases clipped from V and 5 bases from J, the junction kept 5 bases outside the gene matches. CDR1 and CDR2 from the germline V gene are SGHTA and FQGNSA. The chain's CDR3 is CASSRRTSGVDTQYF. DNA for the CDR3: TGTGCCAGCAGCCGCCGGACTAGCGGGGTAGATACGCAGTATTTT.

Details on this clone: Other DNA sequences within the sample encode an identical CDR3. CDR3 region: CASSLGTGGGNTIYF. The CDR3, as DNA: TGCGCCAGCAGCCTGGGTACAGGGGGCGGAAACACCATATATTTT. This rearrangement joins TRBV5-1 to TRBJ1-3, with 9 bases matching TRBD1. Per the germline V gene, CDR1 is SGHRS and CDR2 is YFSETQ. V gave up 4 bases and J gave up 4 bases; unmatched junction bases: 6. The CDR3 runs to 15 residues. Combining the CDR3 with reference TRBV5-1 and TRBJ1-3 gives the whole variable domain KAGVTQTPRYLIKTRGQQVTLSCSPISGHRSVSWYQQTPGQGLQFLFEYFSETQRNKGNFPGRFSGRQFSNSRSEMNVSTLELGDSALYLCASSLGTGGGNTIYFGEGSWLTVV.

J is TRBJ1-3 and V is TRBV4-1; possibly TRBD1 for D (6 bases). Germline CDR1 reads MGHRA; CDR2 reads YSYEKL. CDR3 length: 14 residues. The V gene lost 5 bases and the J gene lost 2 bases, with 10 bases spanning the gap. CDR3 protein: CASSFTGPGNTIYF. CDR3 sequence (DNA): TGCGCCAGCAGCTTCACAGGGCCTGGAAACACCATATATTTT.

This chain connects TRBV23-1 to TRBJ2-4, with D maybe TRBD1 (6 bases). TRBV23-1 is annotated as an ORF whose role is uncertain. Trimming took off 6 bases at V and 9 bases at J, with 15 bases between the two ends. The CDR3 is 13 residues long. CDR3 sequence: CASRKTGLIIQYF. The CDR3 coding sequence is TGCGCCAGCAGGAAAACAGGGTTAATCATTCAGTACTTC.

The rearrangement links TRBV18 to TRBJ2-1; D is uncertain. Per the germline V gene, CDR1 is KGHSH and CDR2 is LQKENI. The CDR3 is 16 residues long. V was shortened by 2 bases and J by 2 bases, with 13 bases between the two germline ends. In DNA form, the CDR3 reads TGTGCCAGCTCACCAGCCGGGCAGAGCCCCTACAATGAGCAGTTCTTC. This sequence encodes CASSPAGQSPYNEQFF.

This rearrangement joins TRBV7-9 to TRBJ2-7; maybe TRBD2 (5 bases). Germline values: CDR1 SEHNR, CDR2 FQNEAQ (reference sequence). The CDR3 is made up of 12 amino acids. The V and J ends lost 10 bases and 2 bases respectively, with 12 bases between them. CDR3 residues: CATEDGAYEQYF. CDR3 nucleotides: TGTGCCACCGAAGACGGGGCCTACGAGCAGTACTTC.

The rearrangement joins TRBV18 to TRBJ2-7; TRBD2 agrees at 8 bases. This CDR3 is 15 amino acids long. From germline, CDR1 is KGHSH and CDR2 LQKENI. Trimming took 3 bases from V and 3 from J; bases not matched to a gene: 7. CDR3 bases: TGTGCCAGCTCACCCCCCCAGCGGGGGTACTACGAGCAGTACTTC. Translation gives CASSPPQRGYYEQYF. Full variable domain (missing parts from reference TRBV18 and TRBJ2-7): NAGVMQNPRHLVRRRGQEARLRCSPMKGHSHVYWYRQLPEEGLKFMVYLQKENIIDESGMPKERFSAEFPKEGPSILRIQQVVRGDSAAYFCASSPPQRGYYEQYFGPGTRLTVT.

The genes are TRBV5-1 and TRBJ2-5, with 10 nucleotides matching TRBD2. The germline V gene has CDR1 SGHRS and CDR2 YFSETQ. This CDR3 contains 16 residues. V was pared by 4 bases and J by 6 bases, with 12 bases of the junction left unmatched. The CDR3 DNA follows: TGCGCCAGCAGCCCTTCCAGGACTAGCGGTCGGAAGACCCAGTACTTC. Protein sequence: CASSPSRTSGRKTQYF.

This rearrangement joins TRBV2 to TRBJ1-5, with 9 bases aligning to TRBD1. The length of the CDR3 is 14 residues. V dropped 6 bases and J dropped 4; count of bases not matched to a gene: 4. CDR1 SNHLY and CDR2 FYNNEI come from the germline V gene. In DNA, the CDR3 is TGTGCCAGCAGCCCGGGACAGGGAAATCAGCCCCAGCATTTT. Translating it yields CASSPGQGNQPQHF.

The chain is built from TRBV4-2 and TRBJ2-3, with TRBD1 as a possible D gene (5 bases). The CDR3 covers 15 residues. CDR1 and CDR2 (germline): LGHNA, YNFKEQ. V gave up 0 bases and J gave up 6 bases, with 13 bases separating them. The CDR3 sequence is CASSQEGQRRDTQYF. In DNA, the CDR3 is TGTGCCAGCAGCCAAGAGGGGCAGCGCCGGGATACGCAGTATTTT.

This clone has more than one count but fewer than ten. V gene TRBV5-1 combines with J gene TRBJ1-4; TRBD1 agrees at 11 bases. The germline CDR1 and CDR2 sequences are SGHRS and YFSETQ. The CDR3 sequence is 15 residues long. V shed 4 bases, J shed 8 bases, and the junction held 7 bases outside the gene matches. The CDR3 region is CASSDGQGADEKLFF. DNA of the CDR3: TGCGCCAGCAGCGATGGACAGGGGGCGGACGAAAAACTGTTTTTT.

This clone was seen only a few times. The chain uses TRBV13 and TRBJ1-1; D is possibly TRBD1 (6 bases). Between the trimmed V and J ends, which lost 5 bases and 7 bases, there was a span of 11 bases. Germline CDR1 and CDR2: PRHDT and FYEKMQ (reference sequence). This CDR3 spans 12 amino acids. CDR3 loop: CASSATGREAFF. In DNA form, the CDR3 reads TGTGCCAGCAGCGCCACAGGGCGTGAAGCTTTCTTT.

V and J are TRBV19 and TRBJ1-2, with no clear D. Germline lookup yields CDR1 LNHDA and CDR2 SQIVND (reference sequence). Between the trimmed V and J ends, which lost 4 bases and 3 bases, there was a span of 18 bases. The CDR3 contains 16 residues. DNA of the CDR3: TGTGCCAGTAGTAAAGACCAGGCTATAAGTGACTATGGCTACACCTTC. Residues: CASSKDQAISDYGYTF.

V and J are TRBV6-5 and TRBJ2-7, with 7 bases that match TRBD1. This CDR3 comprises 14 residues. Germline V lookup: CDR1 MNHEY, CDR2 SVGAGI. J was trimmed by 0 bases and V by 5 bases; bases with no gene match: 4. The CDR3 nucleotides are TGTGCCAGCAGTAGGGACAGCTTCTCCTACGAGCAGTACTTC. It encodes CASSRDSFSYEQYF.

This clone was seen more than once but under ten times. This chain joins TRBV19 and TRBJ2-7; D is perhaps TRBD2 (5 bases). The CDR3 extends over 16 amino acids. V gave up 1 base and J gave up 0 bases, with 13 bases separating them. Per germline, CDR1 LNHDA and CDR2 SQIVND (reference sequence). The CDR3, as DNA: TGTGCCAGTAGTATAGGAAACAGCGGAAGCTCCTACGAGCAGTACTTC. It codes for CASSIGNSGSSYEQYF.

This chain uses TRBV23-1 with TRBJ2-7; TRBD1 matches at 10 bases. TRBV23-1 carries the ORF label, with uncertain function. V lost 3 bases, J lost 1 base, and 6 bases stayed unmatched. The CDR3 has 16 amino acids. As DNA, the CDR3 is TGCGCCAGCAGTCACCTCCGGGACAGGGGATCCTACGAGCAGTACTTC. It encodes CASSHLRDRGSYEQYF.

The V and J genes are TRBV19 and TRBJ1-1; the D is unclear. This CDR3 region has 13 residues. Germline-derived CDR1 and CDR2 are LNHDA and SQIVND (reference sequence). Trimming cost V 6 bases and J 5 bases, with 13 bases left between them. CDR3 coding DNA: TGTGCCAGTAGCCTCGACCCGCGGACTGAAGCTTTCTTT. It translates to CASSLDPRTEAFF.

The chain links TRBV19 to TRBJ2-4, with 8 bases aligning to TRBD1. This CDR3 has 14 residues. Germline V gives CDR1 LNHDA, CDR2 SQIVND (reference sequence). J lost 5 bases, V lost 4 bases, and 4 bases had no gene match. The CDR3 is CASSTGQGENIQYF. CDR3 in DNA: TGTGCCAGTAGTACAGGACAGGGAGAAAACATTCAGTACTTC.

This sequence joins TRBV10-3 and TRBJ2-3, with D possibly matching TRBD1 (5 bases). Trimming left V 0 bases short and J 2 bases short, with 6 bases between. Germline values: CDR1 ENHRY, CDR2 SYGVKD. The CDR3 has 14 residues. CDR3 in DNA: TGTGCCATCAGTGAGTCGGGGCCCACAGATACGCAGTATTTT. This codes for CAISESGPTDTQYF.

V gene TRBV13 combines with J gene TRBJ2-1; either TRBD1 or TRBD2 may fit D (5 bases each). This CDR3 is built from 19 residues. Germline V gene data show CDR1 as PRHDT and CDR2 as FYEKMQ (reference sequence). Deletions cut 1 base from V and 1 base from J, with 20 bases between. Here the CDR3 DNA reads TGTGCCAGCAGCTTAGCCTCCGGGACCCTCGGCGGGTCCTACAATGAGCAGTTCTTC. Translation gives CASSLASGTLGGSYNEQFF.

The chain uses TRBV2 and TRBJ2-7; a possible D gene is TRBD2 (7 bases). The germline V and J ends were trimmed by 6 bases and 6 bases, with 18 bases remaining between them. The CDR3 is 14 residues long. Germline V lookup: CDR1 SNHLY, CDR2 FYNNEI. For the CDR3, the DNA is TGTGCCAGCAGGGTAAAAGAAGGGGGGGTCGAGCAGTACTTC. Translated: CASRVKEGGVEQYF.

The rearrangement joins TRBV2 to TRBJ2-7, with 9 bases fitting TRBD1. V gave up 2 bases and J gave up 9 bases; unmatched junction bases: 11. This CDR3 contains 15 residues. CDR1 SNHLY and CDR2 FYNNEI come from the germline V gene. DNA for the CDR3: TGTGCCAGCAGTGAAAAGGGACAGGGTGTTGGATGGCAGTACTTC. Translation gives CASSEKGQGVGWQYF.

Only a few counts were recorded for this clone. This rearrangement joins TRBV2 to TRBJ2-7; 8 nucleotides align to TRBD2. The germline gives CDR1 SNHLY, CDR2 FYNNEI. The CDR3 covers 17 residues. Germline trimming cut 1 base from V and 3 bases from J; bases unmatched to any gene: 11. The DNA for the CDR3 is TGTGCCAGCAGTGAAGTGCCAGCGGGGGAGTTTCTCTACGAGCAGTACTTC. It specifies CASSEVPAGEFLYEQYF.

This clone was counted once. The chain combines TRBV19 with TRBJ1-4; D not certain. The V end was cut by 3 bases, the J end by 0 bases, with 5 bases between. CDR3 size: 14 residues. Germline lookup yields CDR1 LNHDA and CDR2 SQIVND (reference sequence). This CDR3 is CASSMAPTNEKLFF. CDR3 bases: TGTGCCAGTAGTATGGCGCCAACTAATGAAAAACTGTTTTTT.